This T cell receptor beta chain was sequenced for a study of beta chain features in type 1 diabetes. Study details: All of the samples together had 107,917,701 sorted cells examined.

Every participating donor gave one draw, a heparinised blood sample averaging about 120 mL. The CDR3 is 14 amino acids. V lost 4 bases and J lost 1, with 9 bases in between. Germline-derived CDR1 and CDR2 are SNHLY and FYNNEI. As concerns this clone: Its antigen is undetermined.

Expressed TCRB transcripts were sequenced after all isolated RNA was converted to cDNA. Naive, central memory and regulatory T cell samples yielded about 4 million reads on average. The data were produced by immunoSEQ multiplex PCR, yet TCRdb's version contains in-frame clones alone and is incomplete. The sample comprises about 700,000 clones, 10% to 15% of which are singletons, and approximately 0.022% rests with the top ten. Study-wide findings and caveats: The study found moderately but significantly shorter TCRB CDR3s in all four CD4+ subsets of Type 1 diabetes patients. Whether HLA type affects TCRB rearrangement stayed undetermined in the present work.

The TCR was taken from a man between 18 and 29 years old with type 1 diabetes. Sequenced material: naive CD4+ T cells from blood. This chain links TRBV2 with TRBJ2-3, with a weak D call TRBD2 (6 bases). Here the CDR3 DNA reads TGTGCCAGCAGTGGGGCTAGCGGCACAGATACGCAGTATTTT. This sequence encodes CASSGASGTDTQYF.